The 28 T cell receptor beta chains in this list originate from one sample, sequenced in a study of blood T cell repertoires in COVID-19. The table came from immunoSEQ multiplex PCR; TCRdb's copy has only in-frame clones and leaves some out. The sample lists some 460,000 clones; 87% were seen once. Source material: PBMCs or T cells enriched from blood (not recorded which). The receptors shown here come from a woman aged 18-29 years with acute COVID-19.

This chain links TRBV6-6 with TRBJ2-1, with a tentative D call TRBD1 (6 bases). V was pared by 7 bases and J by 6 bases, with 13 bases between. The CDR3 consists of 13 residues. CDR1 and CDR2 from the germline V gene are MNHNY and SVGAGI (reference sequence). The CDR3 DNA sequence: TGTGCCAGCACCCAAGGGGGAACCAATGAGCAGTTCTTC. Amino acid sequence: CASTQGGTNEQFF.

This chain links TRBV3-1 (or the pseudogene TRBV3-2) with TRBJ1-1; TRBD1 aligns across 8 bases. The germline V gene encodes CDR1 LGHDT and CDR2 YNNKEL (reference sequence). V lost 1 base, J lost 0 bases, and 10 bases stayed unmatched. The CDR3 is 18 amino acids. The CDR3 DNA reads TGTGCCAGCAGCCAAGGATCCCCAGGGGGCGATTTGAACACTGAAGCTTTCTTT. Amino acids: CASSQGSPGGDLNTEAFF.

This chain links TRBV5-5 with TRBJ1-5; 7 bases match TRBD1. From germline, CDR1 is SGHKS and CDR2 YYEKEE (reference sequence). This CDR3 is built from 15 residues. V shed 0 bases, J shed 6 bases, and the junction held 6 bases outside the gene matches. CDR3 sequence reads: CASSLAGQLSQPQHF. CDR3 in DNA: TGTGCCAGCAGCTTGGCGGGACAGTTAAGTCAGCCCCAGCATTTT.

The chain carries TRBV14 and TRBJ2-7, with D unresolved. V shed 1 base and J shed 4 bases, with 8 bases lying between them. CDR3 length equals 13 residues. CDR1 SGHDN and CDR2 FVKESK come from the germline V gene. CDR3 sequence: CASSQVKRYEQYF. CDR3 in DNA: TGTGCCAGCAGCCAAGTCAAGCGTTACGAGCAGTACTTC.

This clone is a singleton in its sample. The CDR3, as DNA: TGCGCCAGCAGCTGGGGGGACAGCTCCTACGAGCAGTACTTC. Translation: CASSWGDSSYEQYF. The V call is TRBV5-1, the J call TRBJ2-7, with D tentatively TRBD1 (7 bases). In germline, CDR1 is SGHRS, CDR2 YFSETQ. V lost 3 bases to trimming and J lost 0 bases, with 10 bases between them. The CDR3 runs 14 residues.

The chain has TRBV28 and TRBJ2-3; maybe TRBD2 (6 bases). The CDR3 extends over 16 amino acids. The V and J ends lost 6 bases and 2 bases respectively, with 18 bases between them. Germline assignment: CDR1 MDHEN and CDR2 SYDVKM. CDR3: CASSLVPGVVTDTQYF. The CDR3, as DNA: TGTGCCAGCAGCTTAGTACCGGGAGTGGTCACAGATACGCAGTATTTT.

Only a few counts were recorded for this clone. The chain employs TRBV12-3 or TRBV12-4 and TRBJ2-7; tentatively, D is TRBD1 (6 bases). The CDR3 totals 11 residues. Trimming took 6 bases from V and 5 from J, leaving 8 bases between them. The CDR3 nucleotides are TGTGCCAGCAGACAGGGCCACGAGCAGTACTTC. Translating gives CASRQGHEQYF.

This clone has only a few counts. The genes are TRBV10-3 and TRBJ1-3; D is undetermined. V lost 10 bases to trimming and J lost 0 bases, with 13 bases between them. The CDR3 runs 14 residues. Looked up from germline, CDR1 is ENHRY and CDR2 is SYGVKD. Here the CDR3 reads CATADINSGNTIYF. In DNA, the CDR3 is TGTGCCACGGCGGATATCAACTCTGGAAACACCATATATTTT.

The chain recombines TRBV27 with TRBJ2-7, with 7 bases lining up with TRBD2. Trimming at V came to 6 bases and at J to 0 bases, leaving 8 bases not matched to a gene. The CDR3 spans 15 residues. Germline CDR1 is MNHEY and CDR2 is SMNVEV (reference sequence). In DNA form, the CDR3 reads TGTGCCAGCAGCTCGGGACTACTAAGCTCCTACGAGCAGTACTTC. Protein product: CASSSGLLSSYEQYF.

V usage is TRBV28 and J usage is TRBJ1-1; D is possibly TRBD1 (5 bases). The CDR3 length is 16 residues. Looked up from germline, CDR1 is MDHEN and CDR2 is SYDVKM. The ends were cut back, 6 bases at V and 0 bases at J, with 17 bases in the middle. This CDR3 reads CASSSTRGHMNTEAFF. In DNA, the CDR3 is TGTGCCAGCAGCTCGACTAGAGGACATATGAACACTGAAGCTTTCTTT. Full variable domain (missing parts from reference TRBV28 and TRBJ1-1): DVKVTQSSRYLVKRTGEKVFLECVQDMDHENMFWYRQDPGLGLRLIYFSYDVKMKEKGDIPEGYSVSREKKERFSLILESASTNQTSMYLCASSSTRGHMNTEAFFGQGTRLTVV.

The CDR3 coding sequence is TGTGCCAGTAGTCCCCTGATTGGGCCCACTGAAGCTTTCTTT. The encoded protein is CASSPLIGPTEAFF. The chain employs TRBV19 and TRBJ1-1, with D unclear. CDR1 is LNHDA, CDR2 SQIVND, per germline (reference sequence). The V and J ends lost 5 bases and 4 bases respectively, with 14 bases between them. CDR3 size: 14 residues.

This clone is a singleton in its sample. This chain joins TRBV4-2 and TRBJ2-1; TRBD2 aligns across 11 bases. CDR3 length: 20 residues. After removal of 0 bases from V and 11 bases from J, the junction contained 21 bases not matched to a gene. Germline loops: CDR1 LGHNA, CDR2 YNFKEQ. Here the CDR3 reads CASSQERGAIGLAGYQQQFF. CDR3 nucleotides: TGTGCCAGCAGCCAAGAGCGGGGCGCGATAGGACTAGCGGGTTACCAGCAGCAGTTCTTC.

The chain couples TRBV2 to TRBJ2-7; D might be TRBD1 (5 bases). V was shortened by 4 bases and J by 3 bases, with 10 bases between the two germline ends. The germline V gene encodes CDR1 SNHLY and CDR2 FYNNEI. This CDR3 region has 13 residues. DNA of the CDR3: TGTGCCAGCAGTGTCCGACAGAACTACGAGCAGTACTTC. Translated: CASSVRQNYEQYF.

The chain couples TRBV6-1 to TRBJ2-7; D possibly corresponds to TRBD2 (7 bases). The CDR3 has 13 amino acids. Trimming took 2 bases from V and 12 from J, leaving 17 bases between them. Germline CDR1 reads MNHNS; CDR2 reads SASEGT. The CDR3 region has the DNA TGTGCCAGCAGTGAAATTTCGGGGGGCGACAGGTACTTC. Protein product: CASSEISGGDRYF.

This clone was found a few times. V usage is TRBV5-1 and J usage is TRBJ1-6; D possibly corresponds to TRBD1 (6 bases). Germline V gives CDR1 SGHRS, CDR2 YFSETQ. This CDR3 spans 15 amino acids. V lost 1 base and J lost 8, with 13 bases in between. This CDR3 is CASSLSGDMDSPLHF. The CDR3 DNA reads TGCGCCAGCAGCTTGTCAGGGGATATGGATTCACCCCTCCACTTT.

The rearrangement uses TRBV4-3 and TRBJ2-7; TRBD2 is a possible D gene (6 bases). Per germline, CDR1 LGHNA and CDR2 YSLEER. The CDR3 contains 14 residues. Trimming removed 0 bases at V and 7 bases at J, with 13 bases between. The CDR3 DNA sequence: TGCGCCAGCAGCCAAGATGGAGAACTAGCTGAGCAGTACTTC. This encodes CASSQDGELAEQYF.

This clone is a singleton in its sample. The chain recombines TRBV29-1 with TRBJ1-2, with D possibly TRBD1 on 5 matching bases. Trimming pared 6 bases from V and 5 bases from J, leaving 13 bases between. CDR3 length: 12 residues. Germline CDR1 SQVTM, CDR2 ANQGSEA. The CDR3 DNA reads TGCAGCGTGCGGGACCCGCAATATGGCTACACCTTC. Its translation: CSVRDPQYGYTF.

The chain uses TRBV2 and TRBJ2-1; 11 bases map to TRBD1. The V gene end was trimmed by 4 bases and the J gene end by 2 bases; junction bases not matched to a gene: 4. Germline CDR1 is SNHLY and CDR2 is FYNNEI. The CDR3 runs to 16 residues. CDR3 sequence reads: CASSGTGGATYNEQFF. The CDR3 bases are TGTGCCAGCAGTGGGACAGGGGGCGCAACCTACAATGAGCAGTTCTTC. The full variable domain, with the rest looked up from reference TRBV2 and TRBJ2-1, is EPEVTQTPSHQVTQMGQEVILRCVPISNHLYFYWYRQILGQKVEFLVSFYNNEISEKSEIFDDQFSVERPDGSNFTLKIRSTKLEDSAMYFCASSGTGGATYNEQFFGPGTRLTVL.

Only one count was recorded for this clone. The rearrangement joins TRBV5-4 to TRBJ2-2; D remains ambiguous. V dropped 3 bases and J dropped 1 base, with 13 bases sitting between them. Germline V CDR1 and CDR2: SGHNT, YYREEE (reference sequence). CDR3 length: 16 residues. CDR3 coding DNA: TGTGCCAGCAGCTCTTACAGCAGTAAGAACACCGGGGAGCTGTTTTTT. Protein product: CASSSYSSKNTGELFF.

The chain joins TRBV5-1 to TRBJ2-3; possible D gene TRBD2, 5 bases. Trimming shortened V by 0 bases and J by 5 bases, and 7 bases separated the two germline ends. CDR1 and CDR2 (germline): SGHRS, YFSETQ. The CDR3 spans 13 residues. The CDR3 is CASSLDREDTQYF. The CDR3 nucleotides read TGCGCCAGCAGCTTGGATCGGGAAGATACGCAGTATTTT.

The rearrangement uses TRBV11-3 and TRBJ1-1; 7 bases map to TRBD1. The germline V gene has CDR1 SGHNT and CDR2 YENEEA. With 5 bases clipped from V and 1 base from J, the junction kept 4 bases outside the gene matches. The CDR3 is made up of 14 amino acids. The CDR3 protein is CASSEGQANTEAFF. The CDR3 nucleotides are TGTGCCAGCAGCGAAGGACAGGCGAACACTGAAGCTTTCTTT.

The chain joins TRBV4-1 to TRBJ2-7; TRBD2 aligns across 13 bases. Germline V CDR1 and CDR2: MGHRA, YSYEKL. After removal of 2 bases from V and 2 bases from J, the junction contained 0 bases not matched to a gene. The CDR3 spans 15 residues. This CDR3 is CASSQTSGGAYEQYF. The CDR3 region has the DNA TGCGCCAGCAGCCAAACTAGCGGGGGGGCCTACGAGCAGTACTTC.

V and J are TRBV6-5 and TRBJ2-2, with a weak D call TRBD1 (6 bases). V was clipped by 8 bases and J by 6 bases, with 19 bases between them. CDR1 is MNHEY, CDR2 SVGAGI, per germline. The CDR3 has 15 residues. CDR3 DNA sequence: TGTGCCAGCCAAAGTGGGGCAGGGGTGGCCGGGGAGCTGTTTTTT. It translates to CASQSGAGVAGELFF.

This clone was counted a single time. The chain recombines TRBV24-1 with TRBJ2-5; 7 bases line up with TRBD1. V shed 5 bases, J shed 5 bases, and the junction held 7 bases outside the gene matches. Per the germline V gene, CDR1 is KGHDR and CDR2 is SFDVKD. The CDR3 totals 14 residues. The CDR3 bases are TGTGCCACCAGTGCCGTGACAGGGACCGAGACCCAGTACTTC. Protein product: CATSAVTGTETQYF.

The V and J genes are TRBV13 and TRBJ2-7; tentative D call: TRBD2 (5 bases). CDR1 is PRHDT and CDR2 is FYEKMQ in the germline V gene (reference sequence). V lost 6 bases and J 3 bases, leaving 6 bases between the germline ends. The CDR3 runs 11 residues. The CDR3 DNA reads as TGTGCCAGCAGTCGGGGCTACGAGCAGTACTTC. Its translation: CASSRGYEQYF.

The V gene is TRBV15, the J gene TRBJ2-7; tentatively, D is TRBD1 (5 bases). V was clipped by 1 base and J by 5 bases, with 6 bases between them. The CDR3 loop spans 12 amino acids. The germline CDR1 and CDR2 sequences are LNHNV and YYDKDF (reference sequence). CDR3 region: CATSRVGDEQYF. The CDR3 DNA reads TGTGCCACCAGCAGAGTAGGGGACGAGCAGTACTTC.

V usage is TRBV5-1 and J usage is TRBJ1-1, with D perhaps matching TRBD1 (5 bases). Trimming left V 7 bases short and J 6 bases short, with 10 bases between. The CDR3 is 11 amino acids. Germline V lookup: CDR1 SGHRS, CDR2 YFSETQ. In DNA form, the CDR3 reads TGCGCCAGCGCCGCGGGGGCTGAAGCTTTCTTT. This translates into CASAAGAEAFF.

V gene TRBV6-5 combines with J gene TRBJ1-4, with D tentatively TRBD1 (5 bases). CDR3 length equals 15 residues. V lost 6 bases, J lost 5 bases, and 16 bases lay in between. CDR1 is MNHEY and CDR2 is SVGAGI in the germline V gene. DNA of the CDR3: TGTGCCAGCAGGGGGTCCGGGACTGCGAATGAAAAACTGTTTTTT. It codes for CASRGSGTANEKLFF.